This T cell receptor beta chain appears in the sequencing data of a study of spatial heterogeneity in lung cancer. TCRdb re-called the 5' RACE reads with MiXCR, one entry per CDR3 protein. The table has around 5,000 distinct CDR3 sequences, 25% to 35% seen once. The germline gives CDR1 SGDLS, CDR2 YYNGEE. The CDR3 is made up of 15 amino acids. V was pared by 3 bases and J by 2 bases, with 13 bases between. Study-wide results and caveats: Counts of expanded alpha and beta TCRs within tumors tracked the tumor nonsynonymous mutation count.

Time point here: sample taken at primary tumor resection. By sample fraction, this clonotype is medium-sized. Its antigen is not identified. The sequencing here drew on lung tumor tissue, taken at surgery. The receptor was isolated from a female donor with early-stage non-small cell lung cancer. V and J are TRBV9 and TRBJ2-3; D assignment may be TRBD1 or TRBD2 (5 bases each). The CDR3 DNA reads TGTGCCAGCAGCGCCGGGACCTCTTTCACAGATACGCAGTATTTT. Translated, it gives CASSAGTSFTDTQYF.